A single sample is the source of the 21 T cell receptor beta chains below, sequenced in a study of cytomegalovirus exposure and HLA in healthy donors. Vbeta (60) and Jbeta (13) primers were used in the PCR. Libraries were prepared by immunoSEQ multiplex PCR; TCRdb keeps only in-frame clonotypes and omits some of them. The repertoire holds 200,000 to 250,000 clones, with over 80% as singletons. The sequenced sample was PBMCs. These receptors originate from a middle-aged woman in good health and CMV-seropositive.

There are a few counts of this clone. J is TRBJ1-2 and V is TRBV7-9; a weak D match, TRBD1 (6 bases). Germline V CDR1 and CDR2: SEHNR, FQNEAQ (reference sequence). Trimming removed 5 bases at V and 14 bases at J, with 18 bases between. This CDR3 region has 12 residues. CDR3 sequence: CASSPFADSLTF. CDR3 coding DNA: TGTGCCAGCAGCCCATTCGCGGACAGCCTAACCTTC.

J is TRBJ1-5 and V is TRBV27; D unresolved. The ends were cut back, 5 bases at V and 4 bases at J, with 15 bases in the middle. The CDR3 sequence is 15 residues long. Looked up from germline, CDR1 is MNHEY and CDR2 is SMNVEV (reference sequence). This CDR3 is CASSIDSSGNQPQHF. The DNA of the CDR3 is TGTGCCAGCAGTATAGATTCAAGCGGGAATCAGCCCCAGCATTTT.

The rearrangement joins TRBV7-2 to TRBJ2-5; 8 nucleotides align to TRBD1. TRBJ2-7 explains the end of the DNA better; the J call may be wrong. The CDR3 is made up of 18 amino acids. CDR1 is SGHTA and CDR2 is FQGNSA in the germline V gene. DNA for the CDR3: TGTGCCAGCAGCTTGGCCGGATCAGGGGGCTCGTCCTTCTACGAGCAGTACTTC. Its protein is CASSLAGSGGSSFYEQYF.

This clone was recorded once. This sequence joins TRBV9 and TRBJ2-5; tentative D call: TRBD1 (6 bases). The CDR3 is made up of 14 amino acids. Germline values: CDR1 SGDLS, CDR2 YYNGEE. V was trimmed by 3 bases and J by 3 bases, leaving 12 bases between them. The CDR3 protein is CASSAGHEKETQYF. As DNA, the CDR3 is TGTGCCAGCAGCGCGGGACACGAGAAAGAGACCCAGTACTTC. Variable domain in full (rest from reference TRBV9 and TRBJ2-5): DSGVTQTPKHLITATGQRVTLRCSPRSGDLSVYWYQQSLDQGLQFLIQYYNGEERAKGNILERFSAQQFPDLHSELNLSSLELGDSALYFCASSAGHEKETQYFGPGTRLLVL.

The chain has TRBV18 and TRBJ1-2; 9 bases match TRBD1. This CDR3 comprises 15 residues. The V and J ends lost 2 bases and 3 bases, in that order; junction bases with no gene match: 4. Germline assignment: CDR1 KGHSH and CDR2 LQKENI. DNA of the CDR3: TGTGCCAGCTCACCAGGACAGGGGTTTTACTATGGCTACACCTTC. Translated: CASSPGQGFYYGYTF.

In DNA form, the CDR3 reads TGCGCCAGCAGCAACAGCGGGAGCGGGGGACAAGAGACCCAGTACTTC. It yields the protein CASSNSGSGGQETQYF. The chain uses TRBV5-1 and TRBJ2-5; the match to TRBD2 covers 8 bases. Losses at the gene ends were 4 bases for V and 2 bases for J; bases not matched to a gene: 10. CDR1 SGHRS and CDR2 YFSETQ come from the germline V gene. The CDR3 contains 16 residues.

The chain couples TRBV5-1 to TRBJ1-4; 7 bases fit TRBD1. V dropped 8 bases and J dropped 4; count of bases not matched to a gene: 5. The CDR3 spans 13 residues. Germline CDR1 and CDR2: SGHRS and YFSETQ. This CDR3 reads CASSTGLNEKLFF. The CDR3 bases are TGCGCCAGTTCGACAGGGCTTAATGAAAAACTGTTTTTT.

The chain couples TRBV19 to TRBJ2-1; 11 nucleotides align to TRBD2. Germline CDR1 and CDR2: LNHDA and SQIVND (reference sequence). The length of the CDR3 is 16 residues. The trim removed 3 bases at V and 6 bases at J, leaving 7 bases unmatched. The CDR3 is CASSMSSTSGGNEQFF. The CDR3 DNA follows: TGTGCCAGTAGTATGTCCTCTACTAGCGGGGGCAATGAGCAGTTCTTC.

The chain links TRBV6-1 to TRBJ1-1; D uncertain. Germline CDR1 reads MNHNS; CDR2 reads SASEGT. With 5 bases removed from V and 0 bases from J, the gap between germline ends came to 10 bases. The CDR3 spans 14 residues. For the CDR3, the DNA is TGTGCCAGCAGTTTTTTTCAGGTGAACACTGAAGCTTTCTTT. This codes for CASSFFQVNTEAFF.

This chain joins TRBV21-1 and TRBJ2-5; TRBD1, the table's D call, was not compared with the DNA. TRBV21-1 is a pseudogene locus. The CDR3 totals 16 residues. The DNA for the CDR3 is TGTGCCAGCAGCAAACAGAGGGACAGGGTGGGAGAGACCCAGTACTTC. Protein sequence: CASSKQRDRVGETQYF.

CDR3 nucleotide sequence: TGTGCCAGCAGTCCCGCCCCCGGACTAGCGGGGGCCTACGAGCAGTACTTC. It translates to CASSPAPGLAGAYEQYF. The chain is built from TRBV28 and TRBJ2-7; TRBD2 aligns across 13 bases. Germline V gene data show CDR1 as MDHEN and CDR2 as SYDVKM. Trimming removed 5 bases from V and 2 bases from J; junction bases left unmatched: 9. The CDR3 is made up of 17 amino acids.

The rearrangement links TRBV7-8 to TRBJ2-3, with D perhaps TRBD2 (6 bases). V was trimmed by 3 bases and J by 4 bases, leaving 14 bases between them. CDR1 SGHVS and CDR2 FQNEAQ come from the germline V gene. This CDR3 comprises 15 residues. Written as DNA, the CDR3 is TGTGCCAGCAGCTTCGGGGCGGGATCAGCAGATACGCAGTATTTT. Protein: CASSFGAGSADTQYF.

This chain connects TRBV30 to TRBJ1-1; 7 bases fit TRBD1. V lost 2 bases and J lost 4; bases outside the gene matches: 4. The CDR3 is 13 amino acids. Per the germline V gene, CDR1 is GTSNPN and CDR2 is SVGIG (reference sequence). CDR3 in DNA: TGTGCCTGGAGTATATCAGGGGGCACTGAAGCTTTCTTT. Amino acids: CAWSISGGTEAFF.

This sequence joins TRBV11-1 and TRBJ2-1, with D maybe TRBD2 (6 bases). Germline CDR1 SGHAT, CDR2 FQDESV (reference sequence). Trimming left V 0 bases short and J 9 bases short, with 15 bases between. The CDR3 consists of 15 residues. As DNA, the CDR3 is TGTGCCAGCAGCTTAGCGATAGGAGGGATGACTGAGCAGTTCTTC. This translates into CASSLAIGGMTEQFF.

The chain uses TRBV16 and TRBJ1-2; 9 nucleotides line up with TRBD1. Losses at the gene ends were 4 bases for V and 4 bases for J; bases not matched to a gene: 4. Per the germline V gene, CDR1 is KGHSY and CDR2 is FQNENV. The CDR3 loop spans 14 amino acids. The chain's CDR3 is CASSLQGQGYGYTF. CDR3 DNA: TGTGCCAGCAGCCTCCAGGGACAGGGCTATGGCTACACCTTC.

Comment on this clone: One junction end does not reproduce the germline sequence, and a read error may be involved. The J gene is TRBJ1-1, the V gene TRBV27, with 8 positions matching TRBD1. Per germline, CDR1 MNHEY and CDR2 SMNVEV (reference sequence). The CDR3 loop spans 12 amino acids. The CDR3 DNA reads as TGTGCCAGCAGTGGGACCGGGACAGGTCGCGTCTTT. Its protein product is CASSGTGTGRVF.

This chain uses TRBV5-4 with TRBJ2-3; D is perhaps TRBD2 (5 bases). The germline V gene encodes CDR1 SGHNT and CDR2 YYREEE (reference sequence). Trimming shortened V by 1 base and J by 7 bases, and 16 bases separated the two germline ends. The CDR3 sequence is 15 residues long. This chain's CDR3 is CASSLYLRRAHTQYF. The CDR3 nucleotides read TGTGCCAGCAGCTTGTATCTCAGGCGGGCCCATACGCAGTATTTT.

The chain uses TRBV10-3 and TRBJ1-2; the D is unclear. The V end was cut by 3 bases, the J end by 0 bases, with 14 bases between. The CDR3 runs 16 residues. The germline gives CDR1 ENHRY, CDR2 SYGVKD. The CDR3 bases are TGTGCCATCAGTGACTCCACGGGGAGTGCTAACTATGGCTACACCTTC. Its translation: CAISDSTGSANYGYTF.

Details on this clone: A junction boundary mismatches the germline segment, possibly from a read error. The gene calls are TRBV7-9 and TRBJ1-5; D not resolved. This CDR3 has 12 amino acids. Germline loops: CDR1 SEHNR, CDR2 FQNEAQ (reference sequence). The CDR3 DNA sequence: TGTTCCAGCAGCTTATACCCAGGCCCCCAGCATTTT. Residues: CSSSLYPGPQHF.

This sequence joins TRBV13 and TRBJ2-5; 8 bases are a match to TRBD2. There are 16 residues in the CDR3. The junction had 4 bases not matched to a gene; V was cut back by 1 base and J by 0 bases. Germline CDR1 PRHDT, CDR2 FYEKMQ (reference sequence). The DNA for the CDR3 is TGTGCCAGCAGCTTAGCGGGGGGGGCAAACCAAGAGACCCAGTACTTC. This gives the protein CASSLAGGANQETQYF.

This clone has just one count. V and J are TRBV19 and TRBJ1-1; D remains unclear. Trimming cost V 2 bases and J 1 base, with 11 bases left between them. This CDR3 comprises 15 residues. CDR1 is LNHDA, CDR2 SQIVND, per germline (reference sequence). CDR3 sequence (DNA): TGTGCCAGTAGTATAACTTTTAATGCGAACACTGAAGCTTTCTTT. Translation gives CASSITFNANTEAFF. The whole variable domain, remainder taken from reference TRBV19 and TRBJ1-1, is DGGITQSPKYLFRKEGQNVTLSCEQNLNHDAMYWYRQDPGQGLRLIYYSQIVNDFQKGDIAEGYSVSREKKESFPLTVTSAQKNPTAFYLCASSITFNANTEAFFGQGTRLTVV.